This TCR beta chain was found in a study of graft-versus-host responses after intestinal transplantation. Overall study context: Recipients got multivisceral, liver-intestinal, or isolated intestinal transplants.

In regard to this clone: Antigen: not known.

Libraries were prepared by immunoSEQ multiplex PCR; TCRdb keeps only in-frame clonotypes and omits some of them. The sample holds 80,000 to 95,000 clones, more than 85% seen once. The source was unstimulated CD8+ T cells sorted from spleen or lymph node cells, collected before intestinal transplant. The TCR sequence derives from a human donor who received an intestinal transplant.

CDR3 loop: CASSIAGDNEQFF. CDR3 bases: TGTGCCAGTAGTATAGCCGGGGATAATGAGCAGTTCTTC. The genes are TRBV19 and TRBJ2-1; tentative D call: TRBD2 (5 bases). CDR1 and CDR2 from the germline V gene are LNHDA and SQIVND (reference sequence). This CDR3 comprises 13 residues. V gave up 1 base and J gave up 7 bases, with 8 bases separating them.